A single sample gave rise to the 14 T cell receptor beta chains below, sequenced in a study of T cells in Graves' hyperthyroidism and ophthalmopathy. Amplification yielded TCR beta CDR3 regions, with RNA transcripts as the source. Initially, a first-round RT-PCR of the TCR CDR3 employed the HTBI primer set. Using its own MiXCR run on the multiplex PCR reads, TCRdb lists one record per CDR3 protein. The table records about 320,000 distinct CDR3 sequences, 16% of them present only once. Sequences were obtained from blood. The receptors come from a man aged 30-40 years with Graves' hyperthyroidism.

This clonotype was observed a few times. The rearrangement joins TRBV10-3 to TRBJ1-1; no clear D. CDR1 is ENHRY, CDR2 SYGVKD, per germline. This CDR3 comprises 13 residues. Trimming removed 10 bases at V and 1 base at J, with 13 bases between. The CDR3 DNA follows: TGTGCCACCAAGAAGGAGGCGAACACTGAAGCTTTCTTT. It codes for CATKKEANTEAFF.

This rearrangement joins TRBV4-1 to TRBJ2-3; 8 bases line up with TRBD2. Trimming cost V 1 base and J 0 bases; bases outside gene matches: 6. The CDR3 extends over 17 amino acids. Germline V lookup: CDR1 MGHRA, CDR2 YSYEKL. In DNA form, the CDR3 reads TGCGCCAGCAGCCAAGCCATAAGCGGGAGAAGCACAGATACGCAGTATTTT. Protein: CASSQAISGRSTDTQYF.

This clonotype occurred many times. The chain combines TRBV2 with TRBJ2-1; D gene ambiguous. The CDR3 is 19 residues long. With 6 bases removed from V and 3 bases from J, the gap between germline ends came to 27 bases. CDR1 and CDR2 (germline): SNHLY, FYNNEI. The DNA of the CDR3 is TGTGCCAGCAGCGAAAACATCAACGTGCGAGCCACTTACTACAATGAGCAGTTCTTC. Its translation: CASSENINVRATYYNEQFF. The whole variable domain, remainder taken from reference TRBV2 and TRBJ2-1, is EPEVTQTPSHQVTQMGQEVILRCVPISNHLYFYWYRQILGQKVEFLVSFYNNEISEKSEIFDDQFSVERPDGSNFTLKIRSTKLEDSAMYFCASSENINVRATYYNEQFFGPGTRLTVL.

This clonotype was detected many times. V gene TRBV3-1 combines with J gene TRBJ1-6, with D possibly TRBD1 on 6 matching bases. CDR3 size: 14 residues. V was pared by 3 bases and J by 6 bases, with 9 bases between. CDR1 and CDR2 from the germline V gene are LGHDT and YNNKEL (reference sequence). CDR3 residues: CASSQTDSNSPLHF. The CDR3 nucleotides read TGTGCCAGCAGCCAGACGGACAGTAATTCACCCCTCCACTTT.

This clonotype was counted many times. An end of the junction differs from the germline gene, which may be a read error. This chain uses TRBV7-2 with TRBJ2-3, with 10 positions matching TRBD2. The CDR3 totals 17 residues. Germline CDR1 is SGHTA and CDR2 is FQGNSA. The CDR3 nucleotides are TGTGCCAGCAGCGTAGCCCGAGCGGGAGGGCCGCAAGATACGCAGTATTTT. Amino acids: CASSVARAGGPQDTQYF. The variable domain in full, completed from reference TRBV7-2 and TRBJ2-3, reads GAGVSQSPSNKVTEKGKDVELRCDPISGHTALYWYRQSLGQGLEFLIYFQGNSAPDKSGLPSDRFSAERTGGSVSTLTIQRTQQEDSAVYLCASSVARAGGPQDTQYFGPGTRLTVL.

This clonotype was observed a handful of times. The chain links TRBV4-2 to TRBJ2-1; D is possibly TRBD1 or TRBD2 (6 bases each). The V gene lost 8 bases and the J gene lost 2 bases, with 16 bases spanning the gap. There are 15 residues in the CDR3. Looked up from germline, CDR1 is LGHNA and CDR2 is YNFKEQ. As DNA, the CDR3 is TGTGCCAGCCACCGGGGGCGGGGCGCCTACAATGAGCAGTTCTTC. This encodes CASHRGRGAYNEQFF.

The rearrangement uses TRBV18 and TRBJ2-7; D uncertain. V was cut by 6 bases and J by 3 bases, with 9 bases left in between. The CDR3 extends over 12 amino acids. Germline V CDR1 and CDR2: KGHSH, LQKENI. CDR3: CASSPRIYEQYF. The CDR3 DNA follows: TGTGCCAGCTCCCCGAGGATCTACGAGCAGTACTTC.

This clonotype has only a few counts. The rearrangement links TRBV28 to TRBJ2-1; TRBD2 matches 9 bases. There are 14 residues in the CDR3. Looked up from germline, CDR1 is MDHEN and CDR2 is SYDVKM. Trimming cost V 6 bases and J 0 bases; bases outside gene matches: 0. The CDR3 nucleotides read TGTGCCAGCAGACTAGCGGGCTCCTACAATGAGCAGTTCTTC. This sequence encodes CASRLAGSYNEQFF.

This clonotype has a handful of counts. The V call is TRBV6-5, the J call TRBJ2-3, with D maybe TRBD2 (6 bases). Germline V lookup: CDR1 MNHEY, CDR2 SVGAGI. Trimming removed 8 bases from V and 0 bases from J, with 9 bases in between. This CDR3 comprises 13 residues. CDR3 loop: CASGRPSTDTQYF. In DNA, the CDR3 is TGTGCCAGCGGGAGGCCTAGCACAGATACGCAGTATTTT.

The gene calls are TRBV24-1 and TRBJ1-5, with D uncertain. The V and J ends lost 4 bases and 9 bases respectively, with 18 bases between them. This CDR3 contains 15 residues. In germline, CDR1 is KGHDR, CDR2 SFDVKD. The CDR3 region has the DNA TGTGCCACCAGTGACTCCCATCGTGGTGGGTGGCCCCAGCATTTT. This codes for CATSDSHRGGWPQHF.

This chain links TRBV12-5 with TRBJ1-6; D perhaps matches TRBD1 (5 bases). The CDR3 has 14 residues. Germline V gene sequence: CDR1 LGHNT, CDR2 FRNRAP. V was cut by 3 bases and J by 5 bases, with 8 bases left in between. CDR3 in DNA: TGTGCTAGTGGTTTTTCGGGGGATAATTCACCCCTCCACTTT. Amino acid sequence: CASGFSGDNSPLHF. Based on the CDR3 plus reference TRBV12-5 and TRBJ1-6, the full variable domain is DARVTQTPRHKVTEMGQEVTMRCQPILGHNTVFWYRQTMMQGLELLAYFRNRAPLDDSGMPKDRFSAEMPDATLATLKIQPSEPRDSAVYFCASGFSGDNSPLHFGNGTRLTVT.

This clonotype occurred many times. The V gene is TRBV5-1, the J gene TRBJ2-7; the D gene is possibly TRBD1 (5 bases). The V and J ends lost 2 bases and 6 bases respectively, with 24 bases between them. Germline V lookup: CDR1 SGHRS, CDR2 YFSETQ. The CDR3 runs 17 residues. The CDR3 loop is CASSFLAQADFLSEQYF. In DNA, the CDR3 is TGCGCCAGCAGCTTCTTGGCACAGGCTGACTTTCTCTCCGAGCAGTACTTC.

This clonotype was seen many times. This chain uses TRBV28 with TRBJ1-1, with a possible D match to TRBD1 (5 bases). The CDR3 consists of 14 residues. With 2 bases removed from V and 1 base from J, the gap between germline ends came to 8 bases. The germline gives CDR1 MDHEN, CDR2 SYDVKM. CDR3 loop: CASSLNDRNTEAFF. The CDR3 DNA sequence: TGTGCCAGCAGTTTAAATGACAGGAACACTGAAGCTTTCTTT.

Ten or more counts support this clonotype. The chain uses TRBV11-2 and TRBJ2-7; D is possibly TRBD2 (5 bases). Germline-derived CDR1 and CDR2 are SGHAT and FQNNGV. V was cut by 0 bases and J by 0 bases, with 6 bases left in between. The CDR3 extends over 14 amino acids. CDR3 sequence (DNA): TGTGCCAGCAGCTTAGACCTAGCCTCCTACGAGCAGTACTTC. Translation gives CASSLDLASYEQYF.